What follows are 20 T cell receptor beta chains derived from one specimen sequenced in a study of CD8+ T cells in alopecia areata. Sequencing relied on a cDNA template that was reverse transcribed from extracted RNA. Generated by immunoSEQ multiplex PCR, the TCRdb table keeps only in-frame clones and is missing some. The sample has approximately 200,000 clones, over 40% seen once. The sample's treatment: oral pan-JAK inhibitor, 5-10 mg twice daily. This specimen consisted of CD4+ T cells sorted from blood, obtained around week 37, from a patient treated with tofacitinib. The receptors derive from a human donor with alopecia areata.

The chain carries TRBV9 and TRBJ2-7; D possibly corresponds to TRBD2 (5 bases). The CDR3 length is 14 residues. Trimming pared 4 bases from V and 6 bases from J, leaving 17 bases between. Germline CDR1 is SGDLS and CDR2 is YYNGEE. In nucleotides, the CDR3 is TGTGCCAGCAGCCCTACTTCCGGGGTCGGCGAGCAGTACTTC. It yields the protein CASSPTSGVGEQYF.

This sequence joins TRBV9 and TRBJ2-7; the D gene could be TRBD1 or TRBD2 (6 bases each). This CDR3 comprises 14 residues. Germline CDR1 is SGDLS and CDR2 is YYNGEE. The V end lost 4 bases, the J end lost 1 base, and 12 bases lay between the germline ends. CDR3 protein: CASSRKGGSYEQYF. CDR3 nucleotide sequence: TGTGCCAGCAGCCGTAAGGGGGGATCCTACGAGCAGTACTTC. Looking up the rest from reference TRBV9 and TRBJ2-7 gives the full variable domain: DSGVTQTPKHLITATGQRVTLRCSPRSGDLSVYWYQQSLDQGLQFLIQYYNGEERAKGNILERFSAQQFPDLHSELNLSSLELGDSALYFCASSRKGGSYEQYFGPGTRLTVT.

This clone has just a few counts. The gene calls are TRBV30 and TRBJ1-4; D unresolved. This CDR3 has 13 residues. Germline V gene sequence: CDR1 GTSNPN, CDR2 SVGIG (reference sequence). V lost 4 bases to trimming and J lost 8 bases, with 14 bases between them. The CDR3 region has the DNA TGTGCCTGGACCGGGTCTCGACTCGAAAAACTGTTTTTT. This sequence encodes CAWTGSRLEKLFF.

J is TRBJ2-7 and V is TRBV10-2, with D possibly matching TRBD2 (6 bases). Trimming pared 10 bases from V and 5 bases from J, leaving 18 bases between. Germline V gives CDR1 WSHSY, CDR2 SAAADI. This CDR3 region has 13 residues. CDR3 residues: CATPAGGNHEQYF. CDR3 DNA: TGCGCCACCCCGGCGGGCGGGAACCACGAGCAGTACTTC.

The V call is TRBV18, the J call TRBJ2-5, with TRBD1 matching 7 bases. Germline lookup yields CDR1 KGHSH and CDR2 LQKENI. The CDR3 runs 15 residues. With V trimmed by 2 bases and J by 0 bases, 3 bases remained unmatched. CDR3 sequence: CASSPMQGDQETQYF. Here the CDR3 DNA reads TGTGCCAGCTCACCAATGCAGGGGGACCAAGAGACCCAGTACTTC.

V and J are TRBV11-1 and TRBJ2-3; 10 bases agree with TRBD2. From germline, CDR1 is SGHAT and CDR2 FQDESV (reference sequence). V gave up 1 base and J gave up 4 bases; unmatched junction bases: 8. This CDR3 has 17 amino acids. CDR3 protein: CASSLGSSGRSADTQYF. Written as DNA, the CDR3 is TGTGCCAGCAGCTTAGGGAGTAGCGGGAGGTCCGCAGATACGCAGTATTTT.

The table lists this clone with a few counts. This chain joins TRBV30 and TRBJ2-7; the D is unclear. CDR1 is GTSNPN, CDR2 SVGIG, per germline (reference sequence). The CDR3 contains 8 residues. CDR3 protein: CAPYEQYF. Written as DNA, the CDR3 is TGTGCACCCTACGAGCAGTACTTC.

This chain uses TRBV7-2 with TRBJ2-7; D tentatively fits TRBD1 or TRBD2 (5 bases each). Germline V gene data show CDR1 as SGHTA and CDR2 as FQGNSA. The CDR3 is 13 residues long. V was trimmed by 4 bases and J by 5 bases, leaving 12 bases between them. CDR3 nucleotides: TGTGCCAGCAGCTCAGGGCCGGGGAACGAGCAGTACTTC. This encodes CASSSGPGNEQYF.

This clone occurred a few times. The genes are TRBV7-2 and TRBJ1-5, with D perhaps matching TRBD1 (6 bases). From germline, CDR1 is SGHTA and CDR2 FQGNSA. V was shortened by 1 base and J by 4 bases, with 14 bases between the two germline ends. The CDR3 contains 16 residues. CDR3 DNA: TGTGCCAGCAGCTTAGTTAGCAGGGGAGGGAATCAGCCCCAGCATTTT. As protein: CASSLVSRGGNQPQHF. The entire variable domain, with the rest obtained from reference TRBV7-2 and TRBJ1-5, is as follows: GAGVSQSPSNKVTEKGKDVELRCDPISGHTALYWYRQSLGQGLEFLIYFQGNSAPDKSGLPSDRFSAERTGGSVSTLTIQRTQQEDSAVYLCASSLVSRGGNQPQHFGDGTRLSIL.

V and J are TRBV13 and TRBJ2-1; 10 nucleotides align to TRBD2. The CDR3 runs to 14 residues. Germline CDR1 PRHDT, CDR2 FYEKMQ (reference sequence). J was trimmed by 3 bases and V by 5 bases; bases with no gene match: 1. CDR3 protein: CASSRTSGYNEQFF. CDR3 DNA: TGTGCCAGCAGCCGGACTAGCGGCTACAATGAGCAGTTCTTC.

This chain joins TRBV4-1 and TRBJ2-5; tentatively, D is TRBD1 or TRBD2 (5 bases each). The CDR3 covers 16 residues. From germline, CDR1 is MGHRA and CDR2 YSYEKL. V shed 0 bases and J shed 5 bases, with 16 bases lying between them. Here the CDR3 reads CASSQESSRGWETQYF. As DNA, the CDR3 is TGCGCCAGCAGCCAAGAATCGAGTCGGGGCTGGGAGACCCAGTACTTC.

This chain connects TRBV29-1 to TRBJ2-1, with D unresolved. This CDR3 has 14 residues. CDR1 SQVTM and CDR2 ANQGSEA come from the germline V gene. V was shortened by 4 bases and J by 2 bases, with 12 bases between the two germline ends. CDR3 amino acids: CSVVSPDTYNEQFF. DNA for the CDR3: TGCAGCGTTGTTTCCCCGGATACCTACAATGAGCAGTTCTTC.

As to this clone: Other DNA sequences of this sample code for an identical CDR3. This sequence joins TRBV30 and TRBJ2-5, with D unresolved. CDR1 and CDR2 from the germline V gene are GTSNPN and SVGIG (reference sequence). Trimming removed 4 bases from V and 2 bases from J, with 5 bases in between. The CDR3 loop spans 11 amino acids. The chain's CDR3 is CAWTSQETQYF. The CDR3 DNA reads TGTGCCTGGACCTCTCAAGAGACCCAGTACTTC.

This clone was counted only a few times. J is TRBJ2-7 and V is TRBV5-1, with 9 bases matching TRBD2. This CDR3 has 14 amino acids. V trimming: 4 bases; J trimming: 3 bases; junction bases outside the gene matches: 5. Germline CDR1 SGHRS, CDR2 YFSETQ. The CDR3 DNA follows: TGCGCCAGCAGCCTACATAGCGGGAGCTACGAGCAGTACTTC. Its translation is CASSLHSGSYEQYF.

The chain recombines TRBV5-1 with TRBJ1-4; D not resolved. The ends were cut back, 5 bases at V and 4 bases at J, with 12 bases in the middle. This CDR3 contains 14 residues. From germline, CDR1 is SGHRS and CDR2 YFSETQ. CDR3 loop: CASRKGLVNEKLFF. CDR3 sequence (DNA): TGCGCCAGCAGAAAGGGCCTTGTTAATGAAAAACTGTTTTTT.

The chain recombines TRBV6-5 with TRBJ2-3, with a possible D match to TRBD2 (6 bases). Germline V gives CDR1 MNHEY, CDR2 SVGAGI. V shed 10 bases and J shed 2 bases, with 16 bases lying between them. The CDR3 is 14 residues long. CDR3 nucleotide sequence: TGTGCCAACAACGGCGGGAAATACACAGATACGCAGTATTTT. It specifies CANNGGKYTDTQYF.

The chain uses TRBV29-1 and TRBJ1-1; TRBD1 might be the D (5 bases). Trimming pared 7 bases from V and 2 bases from J, leaving 17 bases between. CDR3 size: 14 residues. Germline V gives CDR1 SQVTM, CDR2 ANQGSEA. Here the CDR3 DNA reads TGCAGCGCCCGCACTGCGACAGCTAACACTGAAGCTTTCTTT. Translation: CSARTATANTEAFF.

This chain joins TRBV29-1 and TRBJ2-2; 7 bases map to TRBD1. V dropped 6 bases and J dropped 3; count of bases not matched to a gene: 10. The CDR3 length is 15 residues. Germline V gene sequence: CDR1 SQVTM, CDR2 ANQGSEA. CDR3 nucleotides: TGCAGCGTGAAGAGAGCTACAGGGGACACCGGGGAGCTGTTTTTT. This translates into CSVKRATGDTGELFF.

The chain links TRBV4-1 to TRBJ2-5, with D unclear. Germline V gene data show CDR1 as MGHRA and CDR2 as YSYEKL. The CDR3 covers 14 residues. V gave up 1 base and J gave up 0 bases, with 6 bases separating them. CDR3 sequence (DNA): TGCGCCAGCAGCCAAGGGACGGACCAAGAGACCCAGTACTTC. Translating it yields CASSQGTDQETQYF.

The chain employs TRBV7-8 and TRBJ2-1; 10 nucleotides match TRBD2. Germline V gene lookup returns CDR1 SGHVS and CDR2 FQNEAQ. V was pared by 4 bases and J by 7 bases, with 10 bases of the junction left unmatched. The CDR3 contains 16 residues. CDR3 amino acids: CASSWKLAGERNEQFF. CDR3 sequence (DNA): TGTGCCAGCAGCTGGAAGCTAGCGGGAGAGCGTAATGAGCAGTTCTTC.